A single sample gave rise to the 4 T cell receptor beta chains below, sequenced in a study of blood T cell repertoires in COVID-19. Clones were read by immunoSEQ multiplex PCR, and TCRdb kept only the in-frame ones, dropping some. Of roughly 420,000 clones in the sample, more than 75% were seen once. Sequencing used PBMCs or T cells enriched from blood (not recorded which). These receptors all stem from a woman in her 30s with acute COVID-19.

This sequence joins TRBV4-1 and TRBJ1-6; 9 nucleotides match TRBD1. Germline loops: CDR1 MGHRA, CDR2 YSYEKL. V trimming: 6 bases; J trimming: 4 bases; junction bases outside the gene matches: 4. The CDR3 runs 15 residues. The CDR3 is CASREQGAYNSPLHF. CDR3 coding DNA: TGCGCCAGCAGGGAACAGGGGGCTTATAATTCACCCCTCCACTTT.

This rearrangement joins TRBV27 to TRBJ1-2; a weak D match, TRBD1 (6 bases). V lost 5 bases, J lost 8 bases, and 21 bases lay in between. The CDR3 spans 15 residues. Germline V CDR1 and CDR2: MNHEY, SMNVEV (reference sequence). This CDR3 reads CASSLYRDTSWGYTF. In nucleotides, the CDR3 is TGTGCCAGCAGTCTGTACCGGGACACCTCCTGGGGCTACACCTTC.

To note about this clone: The sample carries other DNA sequences with the same CDR3. The chain links TRBV24-1 to TRBJ2-7, with D maybe TRBD2 (6 bases). Germline V gives CDR1 KGHDR, CDR2 SFDVKD. The CDR3 spans 14 residues. V lost 3 bases, J lost 0 bases, and 8 bases lay in between. This CDR3 is CATSDPGGSYEQYF. In nucleotides, the CDR3 is TGTGCCACCAGTGATCCCGGGGGCTCCTACGAGCAGTACTTC.

The rearrangement links TRBV30 to TRBJ1-6, with D unresolved. The CDR3 consists of 13 residues. V lost 5 bases, J lost 7 bases, and 12 bases lay in between. The germline V gene encodes CDR1 GTSNPN and CDR2 SVGIG (reference sequence). Here the CDR3 reads CAWRGQPNSPLHF. The DNA for the CDR3 is TGTGCCTGGCGAGGCCAGCCAAATTCACCCCTCCACTTT.